What follows are 29 T cell receptor beta chains derived from one specimen sequenced in a study of shared T cell receptors in the human thymus. Here immunoSEQ multiplex PCR was the method, and the copy in TCRdb shows in-frame clones only, minus some. The data show fewer than 700,000 clones, approximately 88% seen once. The sample was also reused in another study, on human thymus T cells.

The sample was thymocytes. Receptor source: a boy under three years old with a congenital heart defect.

In nucleotides, the CDR3 is TGCAGCGTAACGCAGTGGGCCTTACTAGCGGGAGGGGCACGGCAGTACTTC. Amino acid sequence: CSVTQWALLAGGARQYF. V gene TRBV29-1 combines with J gene TRBJ2-7; the match to TRBD2 covers 13 bases. J was trimmed by 9 bases and V by 6 bases; bases with no gene match: 20. This CDR3 has 17 amino acids. Germline V gene lookup returns CDR1 SQVTM and CDR2 ANQGSEA.

This chain links TRBV27 with TRBJ1-2, with 9 bases lining up with TRBD1. The CDR3 sequence is 15 residues long. In germline, CDR1 is MNHEY, CDR2 SMNVEV (reference sequence). V dropped 5 bases and J dropped 4; count of bases not matched to a gene: 8. CDR3 nucleotides: TGTGCCAGCAGTCCTTCGGGGACAGGGTTCTATGGCTACACCTTC. Translation gives CASSPSGTGFYGYTF.

V is TRBV5-1 and J is TRBJ2-3; D gene ambiguous. This CDR3 contains 16 residues. V lost 5 bases and J 2 bases, leaving 18 bases between the germline ends. Germline-derived CDR1 and CDR2 are SGHRS and YFSETQ. The CDR3 DNA reads TGCGCCAGCAGGTCCTTCCGAGGCGAGGACACAGATACGCAGTATTTT. Its translation is CASRSFRGEDTDTQYF.

This chain links TRBV7-6 with TRBJ2-1; no clear D gene. The CDR3 is 14 residues long. The germline gives CDR1 SGHVS, CDR2 FNYEAQ. Trimming shortened V by 0 bases and J by 1 base, and 4 bases separated the two germline ends. The CDR3 DNA is TGTGCCAGCAGCTTAGCCCGTTCCTACAATGAGCAGTTCTTC. This encodes CASSLARSYNEQFF. The full variable domain, with the rest looked up from reference TRBV7-6 and TRBJ2-1, is GAGVSQSPRYKVTKRGQDVALRCDPISGHVSLYWYRQALGQGPEFLTYFNYEAQQDKSGLPNDRFSAERPEGSISTLTIQRTEQRDSAMYRCASSLARSYNEQFFGPGTRLTVL.

This clone was observed a few times. The V call is TRBV4-1, the J call TRBJ1-5, with 7 bases aligning to TRBD1. The germline V gene has CDR1 MGHRA and CDR2 YSYEKL. The CDR3 has 16 residues. The V and J ends lost 0 bases and 4 bases, in that order; junction bases with no gene match: 6. CDR3 sequence reads: CASSQDRGEYNQPQHF. The CDR3, as DNA: TGCGCCAGCAGCCAAGACAGGGGGGAGTATAATCAGCCCCAGCATTTT.

This sequence joins TRBV4-1 and TRBJ2-1; D not certain. The CDR3 spans 17 residues. Trimming left V 4 bases short and J 0 bases short, with 16 bases between. Germline CDR1 reads MGHRA; CDR2 reads YSYEKL. Here the CDR3 DNA reads TGCGCCAGCAGCCTTTCTAACCTTGAAAGCTCCTACAATGAGCAGTTCTTC. Translating gives CASSLSNLESSYNEQFF.

The chain carries TRBV25-1 and TRBJ2-7, with TRBD1 matching 8 bases. The ends lost 6 bases at V and 5 bases at J; junction bases unmatched: 12. Germline loops: CDR1 MGHDK, CDR2 SYGVNS. The CDR3 runs to 15 residues. The CDR3 region is CASRVQAGGCDEQYF. The DNA for the CDR3 is TGTGCCAGCAGGGTCCAGGCAGGGGGCTGTGACGAGCAGTACTTC.

The rearrangement uses TRBV10-3 and TRBJ2-1, with 12 bases fitting TRBD2. The CDR3 is 19 amino acids. The germline V gene has CDR1 ENHRY and CDR2 SYGVKD. With 0 bases clipped from V and 1 base from J, the junction kept 7 bases outside the gene matches. The CDR3 bases are TGTGCCATCAGTGAGTCTTTACTAGCGGGAGGCAAATCCTACAATGAGCAGTTCTTC. It encodes CAISESLLAGGKSYNEQFF.

The rearrangement uses TRBV27 and TRBJ2-3; 7 bases are shared with TRBD1. The junction had 2 bases not matched to a gene; V was cut back by 2 bases and J by 3 bases. The CDR3 length is 14 residues. CDR1 and CDR2 (germline): MNHEY, SMNVEV (reference sequence). CDR3 nucleotide sequence: TGTGCCAGCAGTTTAGTGACAGGGACAGATACGCAGTATTTT. It yields the protein CASSLVTGTDTQYF.

The J gene is TRBJ2-3, the V gene TRBV10-2; D ambiguous. The CDR3 spans 11 residues. The V gene's germline CDR1 is WSHSY and CDR2 SAAADI. V shed 6 bases and J shed 5 bases, with 6 bases lying between them. The CDR3 nucleotides read TGCGCCAGCAGCCCCGGAGATACGCAGTATTTT. It yields the protein CASSPGDTQYF.

This chain uses TRBV9 with TRBJ2-7; 12 bases map to TRBD1. There are 16 residues in the CDR3. Germline V lookup: CDR1 SGDLS, CDR2 YYNGEE. The V gene end was trimmed by 4 bases and the J gene end by 7 bases; junction bases not matched to a gene: 12. As DNA, the CDR3 is TGTGCCAGCAGCCCGACGGGACAGGGGGCCTACTGGGAGCAGTACTTC. Amino acid sequence: CASSPTGQGAYWEQYF.

The rearrangement joins TRBV29-1 to TRBJ2-7; 12 bases match TRBD1. Per the germline V gene, CDR1 is SQVTM and CDR2 is ANQGSEA. This CDR3 has 13 residues. V lost 5 bases, J lost 5 bases, and 4 bases stayed unmatched. The CDR3 DNA is TGCAGCGTTCGGGACAGGGGGCAGGACGAGCAGTACTTC. Its protein product is CSVRDRGQDEQYF.

The V gene is TRBV6-1, the J gene TRBJ2-7, with D perhaps matching TRBD1 (5 bases). The CDR3 runs to 15 residues. CDR1 is MNHNS, CDR2 SASEGT, per germline. Trimming took off 0 bases at V and 5 bases at J, with 14 bases between the two ends. The CDR3 nucleotides are TGTGCCAGCAGTGAAGCCAGACAGTACGGTCACGAGCAGTACTTC. Protein product: CASSEARQYGHEQYF.

In this sample, this clone turned up once. CDR3 nucleotides: TGTGCCAGCAGCCCTGTACCCGGGAGCGGAGAGACCCAGTACTTC. Protein sequence: CASSPVPGSGETQYF. V gene TRBV7-3 combines with J gene TRBJ2-5, with D perhaps TRBD2 (6 bases). Germline assignment: CDR1 SGHTA and CDR2 FQGTGA. This CDR3 comprises 15 residues. The V and J ends lost 5 bases and 4 bases respectively, with 17 bases between them.

The rearrangement joins TRBV27 to TRBJ2-7; 7 bases fit TRBD2. V lost 5 bases, J lost 4 bases, and 5 bases stayed unmatched. Germline CDR1 is MNHEY and CDR2 is SMNVEV (reference sequence). The CDR3 has 13 amino acids. The CDR3 nucleotides are TGTGCCAGCAGTGGGAGGGAGGAGTACGAGCAGTACTTC. This encodes CASSGREEYEQYF.

This rearrangement joins TRBV19 to TRBJ1-4; D is possibly TRBD1 (6 bases). The germline V gene has CDR1 LNHDA and CDR2 SQIVND (reference sequence). The V end was cut by 5 bases, the J end by 4 bases, with 14 bases between. The CDR3 has 15 residues. In DNA, the CDR3 is TGTGCCAGTAGTGTTATCGGACAGATTAATGAAAAACTGTTTTTT. It yields the protein CASSVIGQINEKLFF. The whole variable domain, remainder taken from reference TRBV19 and TRBJ1-4, is DGGITQSPKYLFRKEGQNVTLSCEQNLNHDAMYWYRQDPGQGLRLIYYSQIVNDFQKGDIAEGYSVSREKKESFPLTVTSAQKNPTAFYLCASSVIGQINEKLFFGSGTQLSVL.

The rearrangement links TRBV5-6 to TRBJ1-1; the D gene is possibly TRBD1 (6 bases). V was clipped by 1 base and J by 3 bases, with 13 bases between them. CDR1 and CDR2 (germline): SGHDT, YYEEEE. The CDR3 is made up of 15 amino acids. For the CDR3, the DNA is TGTGCCAGCAGCTTGCTTAACAGGGCGGACACTGAAGCTTTCTTT. Protein product: CASSLLNRADTEAFF. Complete variable domain (other parts from reference TRBV5-6 and TRBJ1-1): DAGVTQSPTHLIKTRGQQVTLRCSPKSGHDTVSWYQQALGQGPQFIFQYYEEEERQRGNFPDRFSGHQFPNYSSELNVNALLLGDSALYLCASSLLNRADTEAFFGQGTRLTVV.

This clone was seen only once. The gene calls are TRBV5-5 and TRBJ1-5, with 7 bases aligning to TRBD1. The V gene's germline CDR1 is SGHKS and CDR2 YYEKEE (reference sequence). V shed 3 bases, J shed 6 bases, and the junction held 9 bases outside the gene matches. The CDR3 contains 15 residues. The CDR3 coding sequence is TGTGCCAGCAGCTCCTTGGACAGGCTGCCTCAGCCCCAGCATTTT. Encoded protein: CASSSLDRLPQPQHF.

The CDR3 nucleotides read TGTGCCAGCAGTTCCGCCGATCCGGGACTCACGCTCACAGATACGCAGTATTTT. The encoded protein is CASSSADPGLTLTDTQYF. The genes are TRBV28 and TRBJ2-3; D is possibly TRBD2 (6 bases). In germline, CDR1 is MDHEN, CDR2 SYDVKM. V shed 4 bases and J shed 2 bases, with 22 bases lying between them. This CDR3 has 18 amino acids.

This clone is a singleton in its sample. The rearrangement joins TRBV25-1 to TRBJ2-3; TRBD2 agrees at 7 bases. The CDR3 covers 17 residues. V shed 4 bases and J 3 bases; nucleotides not matched to a gene: 13. Germline assignment: CDR1 MGHDK and CDR2 SYGVNS. The CDR3 protein is CASSVGAAGKGTDTQYF. The CDR3 DNA reads as TGTGCCAGCAGTGTAGGTGCAGCGGGAAAGGGAACAGATACGCAGTATTTT.

The chain recombines TRBV7-9 with TRBJ1-2; D gene uncertain. The V end was cut by 5 bases, the J end by 0 bases, with 16 bases between. Germline V CDR1 and CDR2: SEHNR, FQNEAQ (reference sequence). This CDR3 region has 16 residues. The CDR3 region has the DNA TGTGCCAGCAGCAAGCGGGTCTCAGCCTCTAACTATGGCTACACCTTC. It specifies CASSKRVSASNYGYTF.

V and J are TRBV10-3 and TRBJ1-3, with a weak D call TRBD1 (5 bases). Trimming stripped 0 bases from V and 2 bases from J, with 8 bases between. This CDR3 has 15 residues. Germline-derived CDR1 and CDR2 are ENHRY and SYGVKD. CDR3 in DNA: TGTGCCATCAGTGAGTCCGGGGGAACTGGAAACACCATATATTTT. It codes for CAISESGGTGNTIYF.

CDR3 loop: CASSSGLAGETQYF. For the CDR3, the DNA is TGTGCCAGCAGCTCGGGACTAGCGGGAGAGACCCAGTACTTC. This chain connects TRBV7-2 to TRBJ2-5, with 12 bases aligning to TRBD2. CDR3 length equals 14 residues. The trim removed 4 bases at V and 4 bases at J, leaving 1 base unmatched. Germline-derived CDR1 and CDR2 are SGHTA and FQGNSA.

The genes are TRBV7-9 and TRBJ2-7; D is undetermined. The V gene lost 3 bases and the J gene lost 6 bases, with 6 bases spanning the gap. The germline CDR1 and CDR2 sequences are SEHNR and FQNEAQ (reference sequence). This CDR3 comprises 11 residues. This CDR3 is CASSFQAEQYF. The CDR3 nucleotides read TGTGCCAGCAGCTTCCAGGCCGAGCAGTACTTC.

The chain employs TRBV13 and TRBJ2-5, with no clear D. CDR1 and CDR2 (germline): PRHDT, FYEKMQ (reference sequence). V lost 3 bases and J lost 1, with 12 bases in between. The CDR3 is 15 amino acids. This CDR3 is CASSFVPGPQETQYF. The CDR3 DNA is TGTGCCAGCAGCTTTGTACCGGGTCCCCAAGAGACCCAGTACTTC.

The genes are TRBV6-4 and TRBJ2-5; D gene ambiguous. The ends were cut back, 0 bases at V and 2 bases at J, with 7 bases in the middle. The CDR3 totals 14 residues. The germline V gene encodes CDR1 MRHNA and CDR2 SNTAGT. Written as DNA, the CDR3 is TGTGCCAGCAGTGACTCCGATCAGCAAGAGACCCAGTACTTC. It translates to CASSDSDQQETQYF.

The chain combines TRBV6-1 with TRBJ1-1; 10 positions agree with TRBD1. This CDR3 contains 16 residues. From germline, CDR1 is MNHNS and CDR2 SASEGT. Germline trimming cut 4 bases from V and 3 bases from J; bases unmatched to any gene: 8. The CDR3 sequence: CASSAGQGEEDTEAFF. The CDR3 bases are TGTGCCAGCAGTGCCGGACAGGGGGAGGAGGACACTGAAGCTTTCTTT.

Written as DNA, the CDR3 is TGTGCCAGCAGGGGAGAGGACGAGCAGTACTTC. This sequence encodes CASRGEDEQYF. The chain employs TRBV21-1 and TRBJ2-7; the table's TRBD2 call for D was not verified on the DNA. TRBV21-1 is a pseudogene segment. The CDR3 length is 11 residues.

This chain uses TRBV9 with TRBJ2-7, with TRBD1 matching 7 bases. V lost 3 bases and J lost 6; bases outside the gene matches: 9. The CDR3 sequence is 14 residues long. Germline V gene lookup returns CDR1 SGDLS and CDR2 YYNGEE. The CDR3 spells CASSGRQGPSEQYF. The CDR3 DNA follows: TGTGCCAGCAGCGGACGACAGGGTCCGTCCGAGCAGTACTTC.